Given below is one T cell receptor beta chain in context. No antigen is known for it. CD4+ naive, central memory, regulatory and stem cell-like memory cells were sorted via CD45RO/CCR7/CD25/CD127/CD95/CD27. Every bit of the isolated RNA underwent reverse transcription, so sequencing read expressed TCRB transcripts. Repertoires were generated with immunoSEQ multiplex PCR, while TCRdb's copy carries only in-frame clones and drops some. The data contain 40,000 to 65,000 clones, about three fifths of them singletons. This record belongs to a study of beta chain features in type 1 diabetes. Study summary: Cell yields, gender and age were similar in healthy donors and patients. Study-wide points: Sequencing of cDNA might inflate the share of cells that strongly express TCR. TCRB CDR3 length was moderately but significantly reduced in all four CD4+ subsets of Type 1 diabetes patients.

Trimming cost V 8 bases and J 0 bases; bases outside gene matches: 7. CDR3 length: 14 residues. Germline loops: CDR1 MNHEY, CDR2 SMNVEV (reference sequence). The receptor was isolated from a woman in her thirties with type 1 diabetes. Sequenced material: stem cell memory CD4+ T cells from blood. This sequence joins TRBV27 and TRBJ2-7, with 7 bases fitting TRBD2. CDR3 bases: TGTGCCAGCGGTAGAGCGGGGCACTCCTACGAGCAGTACTTC. This encodes CASGRAGHSYEQYF.